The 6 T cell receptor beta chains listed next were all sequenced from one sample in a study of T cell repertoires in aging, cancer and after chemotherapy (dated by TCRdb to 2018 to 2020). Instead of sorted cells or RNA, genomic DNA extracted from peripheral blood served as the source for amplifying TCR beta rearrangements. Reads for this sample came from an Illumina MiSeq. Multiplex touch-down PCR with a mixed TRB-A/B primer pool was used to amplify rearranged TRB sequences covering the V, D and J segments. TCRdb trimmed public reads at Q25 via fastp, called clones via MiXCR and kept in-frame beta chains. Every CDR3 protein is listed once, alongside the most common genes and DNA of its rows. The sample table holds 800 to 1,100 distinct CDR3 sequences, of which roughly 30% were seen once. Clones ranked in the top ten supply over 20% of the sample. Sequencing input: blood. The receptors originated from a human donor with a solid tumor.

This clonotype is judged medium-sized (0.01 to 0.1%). The CDR3 loop reads CSAVRTSGYEQYF. DNA for the CDR3: TGCAGCGCCGTGAGGACTAGCGGCTACGAGCAGTACTTC. The rearrangement links TRBV20-1 to TRBJ2-7; 10 positions match TRBD2. CDR3 length equals 13 residues. The germline gives CDR1 DFQATT, CDR2 SNEGSKA (reference sequence).

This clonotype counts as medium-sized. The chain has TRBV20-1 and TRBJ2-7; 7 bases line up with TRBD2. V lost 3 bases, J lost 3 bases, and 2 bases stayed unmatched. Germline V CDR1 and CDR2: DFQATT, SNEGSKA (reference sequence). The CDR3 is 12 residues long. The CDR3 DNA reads TGCAGTGCTAGGCTAGCGGACTACGAGCAGTACTTC. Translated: CSARLADYEQYF.

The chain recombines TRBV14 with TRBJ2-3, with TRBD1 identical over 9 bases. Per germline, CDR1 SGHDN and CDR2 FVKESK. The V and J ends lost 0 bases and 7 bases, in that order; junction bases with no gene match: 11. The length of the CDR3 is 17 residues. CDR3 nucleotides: TGTGCCAGCAGCCAAGATCCCGGACAGGGGAGTGGGTATACGCAGTATTTT. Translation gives CASSQDPGQGSGYTQYF.

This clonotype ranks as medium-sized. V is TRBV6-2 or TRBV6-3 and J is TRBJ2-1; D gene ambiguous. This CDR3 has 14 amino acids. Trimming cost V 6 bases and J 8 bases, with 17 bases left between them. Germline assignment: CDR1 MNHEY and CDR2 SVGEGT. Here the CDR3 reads CASSPPPGGHEQFF. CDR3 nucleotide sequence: TGTGCCAGCAGCCCGCCCCCCGGTGGCCATGAGCAGTTCTTC.

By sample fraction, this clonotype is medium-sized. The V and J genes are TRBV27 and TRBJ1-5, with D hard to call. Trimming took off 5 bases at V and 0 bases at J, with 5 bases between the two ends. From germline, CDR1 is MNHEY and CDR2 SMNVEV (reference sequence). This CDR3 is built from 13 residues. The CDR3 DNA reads TGTGCCAGCAGTCCGTATAGCAATCAGCCCCAGCATTTT. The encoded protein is CASSPYSNQPQHF.

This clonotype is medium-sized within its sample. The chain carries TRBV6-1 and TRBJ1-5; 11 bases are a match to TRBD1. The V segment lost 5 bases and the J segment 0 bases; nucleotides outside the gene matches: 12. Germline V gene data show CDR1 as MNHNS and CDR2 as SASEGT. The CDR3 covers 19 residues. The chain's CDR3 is CASSIPGTGGSDSNQPQHF. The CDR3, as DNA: TGTGCCAGCAGTATACCCGGGACAGGGGGTTCAGATAGCAATCAGCCCCAGCATTTT.